Sequencing of this TCR beta chain was carried out in a study of metastatic and nonmetastatic thyroid tumors. As for the study in general: Across blood and tumor or nodule tissue, repertoires from malignant and benign thyroid patients were compared with one another.

V was pared by 0 bases and J by 4 bases, with 7 bases between. Germline CDR1 and CDR2: MGHRA and YSYEKL. The CDR3 totals 14 residues. This clone was counted many times. Every patient underwent thyroid surgery untreated. TCRdb re-called the PCR reads through MiXCR. Of 25,000 to 30,000 clones in the sample, 20% to 25% are singletons; the top ten hold over 25%. V usage is TRBV4-1 and J usage is TRBJ1-5; D not resolved. The sample comprised blood. The receptor was isolated from a male donor with papillary thyroid cancer or a benign thyroid nodule (not recorded which). Some clones in this sample may be carry-over from other donors' samples. This chain's CDR3 is CASSQDWKNQPQHF. CDR3 DNA sequence: TGCGCCAGCAGCCAAGACTGGAAGAATCAGCCCCAGCATTTT.